Below, 4 T cell receptor beta chains from the same sample are listed, as sequenced in a study of Ad26.COV2.S vaccination and SARS-CoV-2 variants. The repertoire was sequenced with immunoSEQ multiplex PCR; TCRdb's copy has only in-frame clones and lacks some. The sample holds around 270,000 clones; 70% to 90% are singletons and the top ten take roughly 3%. Treatment indicated: roughly 20 received Ad26.COV2.S at low or high dose, single or two shots; roughly five received placebo; per-sample allocation not given. Sampling took place 63 days after the first vaccine or placebo injection. The source material was peripheral blood, sampled in a trial of Ad26.COV2.S vaccine versus placebo. The receptors stem from a person between 18 and 65 years old who received the Ad26.COV2.S COVID-19 vaccine or a placebo.

The chain has TRBV6-1 and TRBJ1-5; 7 bases are a match to TRBD1. This CDR3 has 16 amino acids. V trimming: 4 bases; J trimming: 3 bases; junction bases outside the gene matches: 9. Germline CDR1 MNHNS, CDR2 SASEGT. CDR3 amino acids: CASSGAGTVFNQPQHF. The CDR3 coding sequence is TGTGCCAGCAGTGGAGCCGGGACAGTGTTCAATCAGCCCCAGCATTTT.

The rearrangement links TRBV4-3 to TRBJ2-5, with D uncertain. Trimming pared 2 bases from V and 6 bases from J, leaving 16 bases between. In germline, CDR1 is LGHNA, CDR2 YSLEER. The CDR3 has 15 amino acids. The CDR3 coding sequence is TGCGCCAGCAGCCAACCTCGTAGGCTCATCCAGACCCAGTACTTC. Translation gives CASSQPRRLIQTQYF.

The rearrangement links TRBV9 to TRBJ1-2, with a possible D match to TRBD1 (5 bases). There are 13 residues in the CDR3. V lost 7 bases to trimming and J lost 2 bases, with 12 bases between them. From germline, CDR1 is SGDLS and CDR2 YYNGEE. CDR3 protein: CASSGTANYGYTF. As DNA, the CDR3 is TGTGCCAGCTCCGGGACGGCGAACTATGGCTACACCTTC.

The CDR3 DNA reads TGTGCCAGCAGCTTGCGACTAGCATCCTACAATGAGCAGTTCTTC. Translating it yields CASSLRLASYNEQFF. The V and J genes are TRBV7-3 and TRBJ2-1; 7 nucleotides match TRBD2. With V trimmed by 3 bases and J by 1 base, 3 bases remained unmatched. CDR3 length: 15 amino acids. Germline V gene data show CDR1 as SGHTA and CDR2 as FQGTGA.